Below, 2 T cell receptor beta chains from the same sample are listed, as sequenced in a study of vaccination effects on CD4 cells after COVID-19. The table came from immunoSEQ multiplex PCR; TCRdb's copy has only in-frame clones and leaves some out. Altogether 25,000 to 30,000 clones are present, about 70% being singletons, with the ten largest covering roughly 10%. Their target antigens are unknown. Expansion of antigen-specific CD4+ T cells with viral peptide pools was carried out by the ViraFEST assay before sequencing. It was after around 10 days of culture that CD4+ T cells were isolated. Vaccine administered to participants consisted of two doses of either BNT162b2 or mRNA-1273. Specimen: CD4+ T cells from PBMCs cultured with HCoV-NL63 spike peptides, collected after COVID-19 vaccination. The receptors derive from a human donor who received a COVID-19 vaccine.

CDR3 sequence: CASSQGGTGNSYEQYF. The CDR3 DNA is TGTGCCAGCAGCCAAGGAGGGACAGGTAACTCCTACGAGCAGTACTTC. The rearrangement uses TRBV3-1 (or the pseudogene TRBV3-2) and TRBJ2-7; 8 bases match TRBD1. The germline V gene has CDR1 LGHDT and CDR2 YNNKEL (reference sequence). Trimming removed 1 base from V and 0 bases from J; junction bases left unmatched: 5. CDR3 length: 16 residues.

This chain uses TRBV7-8 with TRBJ2-7, with 9 bases lining up with TRBD2. The germline V gene has CDR1 SGHVS and CDR2 FQNEAQ. The junction had 8 bases not matched to a gene; V was cut back by 3 bases and J by 2 bases. The CDR3 has 16 amino acids. CDR3 nucleotide sequence: TGTGCCAGCAGCTTCTCGACTAGCGGCTCCCCCTACGAGCAGTACTTC. As protein: CASSFSTSGSPYEQYF.